The 19 T cell receptor beta chains presented below share a single source sample, sequenced in a study of monozygotic twins with inflammatory bowel disease. Each CDR3 protein gets one entry in TCRdb, which reprocessed the 5' RACE reads and gives no DNA. Reported are some 83,000 distinct CDR3 sequences; the ten largest clones contain 7.4%. The sequencing sample was made of blood. All receptors derive from a human donor with ulcerative colitis or Crohn's disease, or a healthy co-twin of an affected twin (not recorded which).

The chain employs TRBV7-8 and TRBJ1-5; no DNA is available, so the TRBD1 call from TCRdb remains unchecked. This CDR3 contains 15 residues. CDR1 is SGHVS, CDR2 FQNEAQ, per germline. CDR3 amino acids: CASSLARGASQPQHF.

The rearrangement uses TRBV5-1 and TRBJ2-2; TCRdb returns TRBD2, unconfirmable since there is no DNA. Germline V gene lookup returns CDR1 SGHRS and CDR2 YFSETQ. The CDR3 covers 16 residues. The CDR3 region is CASSLLVGRGTGELFF.

The gene calls are TRBV3-1 and TRBJ1-1; without DNA, the TCRdb call of TRBD1 cannot be checked. The CDR3 is 16 amino acids. Germline-derived CDR1 and CDR2 are LGHDT and YNNKEL (reference sequence). This CDR3 is CASSQGTGGLDTEAFF.

The J gene is TRBJ1-6, the V gene TRBV5-1. CDR3 length equals 13 residues. Germline CDR1 SGHRS, CDR2 YFSETQ. CDR3 protein: CASSWTVSSPLHF.

The gene calls are TRBV5-1 and TRBJ1-3. Looked up from germline, CDR1 is SGHRS and CDR2 is YFSETQ. This CDR3 spans 15 amino acids. CDR3 amino acids: CASSLAGGAGNTIYF. The variable domain in full, with the rest retrieved from reference TRBV5-1 and TRBJ1-3, is KAGVTQTPRYLIKTRGQQVTLSCSPISGHRSVSWYQQTPGQGLQFLFEYFSETQRNKGNFPGRFSGRQFSNSRSEMNVSTLELGDSALYLCASSLAGGAGNTIYFGEGSWLTVV.

The chain employs TRBV27 and TRBJ2-7; TCRdb's assignment of TRBD2 cannot be checked, as there is no DNA. The germline V gene encodes CDR1 MNHEY and CDR2 SMNVEV (reference sequence). The CDR3 is 17 amino acids. This CDR3 is CASAPGSGGVYSYEQYF.

The chain is built from TRBV4-1 and TRBJ2-3; TCRdb lists TRBD1, though no DNA is available to test this call. The germline CDR1 and CDR2 sequences are MGHRA and YSYEKL. The CDR3 runs to 16 residues. The CDR3 loop is CASSQRRTGGTDTQYF.

The J gene is TRBJ1-5, the V gene TRBV12-3 or TRBV12-4; TCRdb's assignment of TRBD1 cannot be checked, as there is no DNA. This CDR3 comprises 13 residues. CDR3 loop: CASRPTGNQPQHF.

The chain employs TRBV5-1 and TRBJ2-3; absent DNA, TCRdb's TRBD2 call cannot be checked. This CDR3 spans 15 amino acids. CDR1 is SGHRS and CDR2 is YFSETQ in the germline V gene. The CDR3 protein is CASSLGQALTDTQYF.

This chain links TRBV20-1 with TRBJ2-3; the D call of TRBD1 rests on TCRdb alone, since no DNA is present to check it. This CDR3 spans 13 amino acids. Germline V lookup: CDR1 DFQATT, CDR2 SNEGSKA (reference sequence). The CDR3 loop reads CSVRGAATDTQYF.

The chain's CDR3 is CASSLEATSYGYTF. The J gene is TRBJ1-2, the V gene TRBV11-2. The CDR3 totals 14 residues. CDR1 SGHAT and CDR2 FQNNGV come from the germline V gene.

The chain combines TRBV20-1 with TRBJ2-3; TCRdb's D call of TRBD2 is untestable without DNA. From germline, CDR1 is DFQATT and CDR2 SNEGSKA (reference sequence). The CDR3 is 14 amino acids. CDR3 amino acids: CSATTSGGRDTQYF.

The chain uses TRBV11-2 and TRBJ1-2. The V gene's germline CDR1 is SGHAT and CDR2 FQNNGV. This CDR3 has 13 residues. The CDR3 sequence is CASSLDRKYGYTF.

The chain links TRBV7-9 to TRBJ1-4; TCRdb outputs TRBD1, but without DNA this stays unchecked. Germline loops: CDR1 SEHNR, CDR2 FQNEAQ (reference sequence). The CDR3 has 17 residues. Here the CDR3 reads CASSLGWSGPSYEKLFF.

The chain links TRBV2 to TRBJ1-6; lacking DNA, the TRBD1 call made by TCRdb goes unchecked. The CDR3 has 17 residues. Germline-derived CDR1 and CDR2 are SNHLY and FYNNEI. The CDR3 protein is CASSTRVGQGNNSPLHF.

The rearrangement joins TRBV20-1 to TRBJ2-1; there is no DNA to check the TCRdb D call of TRBD2. The CDR3 extends over 16 amino acids. CDR1 DFQATT and CDR2 SNEGSKA come from the germline V gene (reference sequence). This CDR3 is CSAIAPGLAIGNEQFF.

V gene TRBV14 combines with J gene TRBJ2-5; TCRdb outputs TRBD1, but without DNA this stays unchecked. This CDR3 has 14 amino acids. Germline CDR1 reads SGHDN; CDR2 reads FVKESK. CDR3 sequence reads: CASSLWRTGETQYF.

The chain carries TRBV6-2 or TRBV6-3 and TRBJ1-1; TCRdb picks TRBD1, but there is no DNA to check that call. There are 13 residues in the CDR3. Germline V gives CDR1 MNHEY, CDR2 SVGEGT. This CDR3 reads CASRDTGNTEAFF.

The rearrangement joins TRBV12-5 to TRBJ1-2; TCRdb indicates TRBD1, and absent DNA this call remains unverified. Germline V gene sequence: CDR1 LGHNT, CDR2 FRNRAP. The CDR3 sequence is 13 residues long. The CDR3 here is CASGLRGSHGYTF. The full variable domain, rest sourced from reference TRBV12-5 and TRBJ1-2, is DARVTQTPRHKVTEMGQEVTMRCQPILGHNTVFWYRQTMMQGLELLAYFRNRAPLDDSGMPKDRFSAEMPDATLATLKIQPSEPRDSAVYFCASGLRGSHGYTFGSGTRLTVV.